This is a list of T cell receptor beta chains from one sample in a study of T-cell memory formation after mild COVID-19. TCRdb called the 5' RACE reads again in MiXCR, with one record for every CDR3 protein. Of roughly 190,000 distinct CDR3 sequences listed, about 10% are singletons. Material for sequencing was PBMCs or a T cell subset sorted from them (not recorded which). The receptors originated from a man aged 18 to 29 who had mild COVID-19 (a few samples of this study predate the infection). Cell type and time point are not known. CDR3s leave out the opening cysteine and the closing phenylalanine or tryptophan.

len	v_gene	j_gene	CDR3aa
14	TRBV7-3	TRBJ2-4	ASSLMASGGMDIQY
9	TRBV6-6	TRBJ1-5	AAFSGPARH
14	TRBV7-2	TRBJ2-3	ASSTRTGGGTDTQY
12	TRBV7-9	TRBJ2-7	ASSLWQQPYEQY
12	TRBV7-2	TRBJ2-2	ASSLYRPSGELF
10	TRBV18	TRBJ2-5	ASSPRQETQY
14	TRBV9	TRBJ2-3	ASSVWTGASTDTQY
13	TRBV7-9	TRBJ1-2	ASSLAGTANYGYT
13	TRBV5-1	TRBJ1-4	ASSLFAGEDEKLF
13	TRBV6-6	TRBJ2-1	ASSYGGVHYNEQF
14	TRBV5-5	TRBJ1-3	ASRPGQGAQGNTIY
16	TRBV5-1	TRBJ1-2	ASSIRQVGLTANYGYT
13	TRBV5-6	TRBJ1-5	ASSSQTVPNQPQH
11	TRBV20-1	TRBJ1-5	SASPTRNQPQH
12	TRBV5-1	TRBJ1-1	ASSLNGPNTEAF
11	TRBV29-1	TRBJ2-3	SVSGGSTDTQY
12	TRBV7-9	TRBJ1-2	ASSLTGVVYGYT
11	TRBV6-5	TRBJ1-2	ASSSTGRGGYT
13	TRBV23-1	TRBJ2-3	ASSHGVSSTDTQY
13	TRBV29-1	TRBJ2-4	SVEPVGRAKNIQY
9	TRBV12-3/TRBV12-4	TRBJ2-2	ASSLLGGLF
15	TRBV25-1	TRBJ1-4	ASSERANPALLEKLF
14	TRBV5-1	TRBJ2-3	ASSPGSSGSTDTQY
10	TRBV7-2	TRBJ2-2	ASSRFTGELF
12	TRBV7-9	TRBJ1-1	ASSTLTGNTEAF
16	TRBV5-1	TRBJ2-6	ASSRNPRDISGANVLT
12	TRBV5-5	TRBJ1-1	ASSLVGSWTEAF
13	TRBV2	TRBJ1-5	ASSDVGGSDQPQH
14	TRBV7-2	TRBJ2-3	ASSLVGGAGTDTQY
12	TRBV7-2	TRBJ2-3	ASSYPGLGDTQY
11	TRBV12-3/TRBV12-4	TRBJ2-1	ASILQGQGEQF
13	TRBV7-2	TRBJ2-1	ASSRRTSTYNEQF
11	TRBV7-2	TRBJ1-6	ASSIRDGSPLH
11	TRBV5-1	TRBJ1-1	ASRPDPNTEAF
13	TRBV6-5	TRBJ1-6	ASSYSRGVRSALH
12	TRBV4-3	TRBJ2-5	ASSQDTGVKTQY
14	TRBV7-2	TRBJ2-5	ASSPQGQGAGETQY
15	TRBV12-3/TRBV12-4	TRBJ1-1	ASSLDRGPGANTEAF
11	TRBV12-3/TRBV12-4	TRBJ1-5	ASSYREGQPQH
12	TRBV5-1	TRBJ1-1	ASSFDGGNTEAF
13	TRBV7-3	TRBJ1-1	ASSLTYGGGTEAF
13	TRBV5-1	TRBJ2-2	ASSPDRGDTGELF
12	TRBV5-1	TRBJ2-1	ASSFTGQYNEQF
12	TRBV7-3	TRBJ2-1	ASSSSGGINEQF
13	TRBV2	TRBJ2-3	ATHLDATYTDTQY
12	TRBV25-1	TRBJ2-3	ASKRSGGTDTQY
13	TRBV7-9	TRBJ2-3	ASSIGLVSTDTQY
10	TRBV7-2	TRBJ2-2	ASSLSQGTLF
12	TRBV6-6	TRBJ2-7	ASSAPGQNYEQY
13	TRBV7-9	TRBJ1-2	ASSPDRASNYGYT
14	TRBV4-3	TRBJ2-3	ASSQGAAGSTDTQY
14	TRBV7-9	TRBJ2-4	ASSASGGLAKNIQY
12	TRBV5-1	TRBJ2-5	ASSPKTSGETQY